These 2 T cell receptor beta chains share one sample of origin, sequenced in a study of blood T cell repertoires in COVID-19. TCRdb keeps only in-frame clones here, not all; method: immunoSEQ multiplex PCR. Among about 140,000 clones listed, 84% were seen once. The specimen sequenced was peripheral blood. The source of these receptors is a man in his sixties with active or convalescent COVID-19.

This chain uses TRBV18 with TRBJ1-1; 7 bases are a match to TRBD1. Per the germline V gene, CDR1 is KGHSH and CDR2 is LQKENI. The CDR3 has 18 amino acids. After removal of 4 bases from V and 0 bases from J, the junction contained 14 bases not matched to a gene. For the CDR3, the DNA is TGTGCCAGCTCACTTCAACCCCCACAGGGGCCCATGAACACTGAAGCTTTCTTT. This gives the protein CASSLQPPQGPMNTEAFF.

The rearrangement links TRBV5-4 to TRBJ2-7; the D is unclear. This CDR3 comprises 11 residues. The germline V gene has CDR1 SGHNT and CDR2 YYREEE (reference sequence). The germline V and J ends were trimmed by 8 bases and 3 bases, with 9 bases remaining between them. The CDR3 loop reads CARFTVYEQYV. In DNA form, the CDR3 reads TGTGCCAGATTTACAGTCTACGAGCAGTACGTC.